This T cell receptor (beta chain) appears in the sequencing data of a study of T cell repertoires in cytomegalovirus infection (dated 2019 in TCRdb). Notes on the research overall: The HLA type of each donor mattered for the analysis, because public TCR beta signatures pointed to carriage of CMV infection along with the matching HLA type.

Instrument used: Illumina HiSeq 1500. The public reads were reanalyzed by TCRdb: fastp trimming at Q25, MiXCR alignment, in-frame beta chains only. Records with the same CDR3 protein are collapsed into one entry carrying the most frequent genes and DNA. This sample comprises 600,000 to 800,000 distinct CDR3 sequences, more than 20% of them detected only once. 8% of the sample is taken by the ten largest. Details on this clonotype: Its antigen target is currently unknown. Nothing much larger sits one base from this clone, and base qualities are not available.

The paper as a whole reports these results and caveats: The ex vivo response was dominated by HLA-C-restricted CMV-specific TCR beta clonotypes, which also provided the single most frequent clonotype in two of eight donors. Cumulative frequency of public TCR beta family members discriminated carriers of CMV infection plus the relevant HLA type in this cohort and an independent approximately 350-donor cohort.

The V end loses 5 bases and the J end loses 0 bases, and a stretch of 14 bases separates them. From its cysteine to its phenylalanine, the CDR3 spans 16 amino acids. The DNA shown is the 48-base CDR3, in frame from base 1. According to the germline V gene, CDR1 reads MNHEY and CDR2 reads SVGEGT. The sequence was collected from a human donor in good health (CMV status not recorded). Some clones in this sample may be carry-over from other donors' samples. The chain is encoded by TRBV6-2 or TRBV6-3 joined to TRBJ2-4; TRBD1 is a weak D gene call, 6 bases matching. Material for sequencing was CD8+ T cells from PBMCs. This receptor has the CDR3 CASSPQGNLAKNIQYF. The sequenced DNA is TGTGCCAGCAGTCCCCAGGGGAATCTAGCCAAAAACATTCAGTACTTC.